This entry lists 18 T cell receptor beta chains sequenced from one sample in a study of cytomegalovirus exposure and HLA in healthy donors. PCR amplification relied on 60 Vbeta primers (plus 13 Jbeta primers). Profiled with immunoSEQ multiplex PCR; TCRdb holds only in-frame clones, not every one. The sample consists of about 160,000 clones, around 74% of them appearing once. The sequenced sample consisted of PBMCs. These receptor sequences come from a female donor in good health and CMV-seronegative.

This chain uses TRBV5-1 with TRBJ1-4; 9 bases match TRBD1. The CDR3 is made up of 14 amino acids. CDR1 is SGHRS, CDR2 YFSETQ, per germline. J was trimmed by 5 bases and V by 3 bases; bases with no gene match: 2. CDR3 in amino acids: CASSSQGANEKLFF. CDR3 DNA: TGCGCCAGCAGCTCACAGGGGGCGAATGAAAAACTGTTTTTT.

The chain employs TRBV9 and TRBJ1-1, with TRBD1 matching over 7 bases. Germline trimming cut 3 bases from V and 3 bases from J; bases unmatched to any gene: 5. The CDR3 is made up of 14 amino acids. The germline V gene has CDR1 SGDLS and CDR2 YYNGEE. The CDR3 spells CASSAMTGYTEAFF. CDR3 DNA: TGTGCCAGCAGCGCCATGACAGGGTACACTGAAGCTTTCTTT. Drawing the rest from reference TRBV9 and TRBJ1-1, the complete variable domain is DSGVTQTPKHLITATGQRVTLRCSPRSGDLSVYWYQQSLDQGLQFLIQYYNGEERAKGNILERFSAQQFPDLHSELNLSSLELGDSALYFCASSAMTGYTEAFFGQGTRLTVV.

This chain connects TRBV2 to TRBJ1-2; 8 bases line up with TRBD1. The V gene's germline CDR1 is SNHLY and CDR2 FYNNEI. V shed 6 bases and J 5 bases; nucleotides not matched to a gene: 2. There are 12 residues in the CDR3. The CDR3 region has the DNA TGTGCCAGCAGGGACAGGGAATATGGCTACACCTTC. Translated: CASRDREYGYTF.

This clone was seen only a few times. The gene calls are TRBV9 and TRBJ1-1; D is possibly TRBD1 (6 bases). The CDR3 consists of 12 residues. V was clipped by 3 bases and J by 4 bases, with 7 bases between them. Germline V CDR1 and CDR2: SGDLS, YYNGEE. CDR3 amino acids: CASSEQGTEAFF. As DNA, the CDR3 is TGTGCCAGCAGCGAACAGGGCACTGAAGCTTTCTTT.

V gene TRBV7-9 combines with J gene TRBJ1-2; D ambiguous. Trimming stripped 3 bases from V and 5 bases from J, with 7 bases between. Germline V lookup: CDR1 SEHNR, CDR2 FQNEAQ (reference sequence). The CDR3 is 12 amino acids. The DNA for the CDR3 is TGTGCCAGCAGCTTGAGCGGATATGGCTACACCTTC. This gives the protein CASSLSGYGYTF.

The rearrangement links TRBV7-8 to TRBJ2-5; 8 bases match TRBD2. Trimming removed 6 bases from V and 4 bases from J; junction bases left unmatched: 13. Looked up from germline, CDR1 is SGHVS and CDR2 is FQNEAQ. This CDR3 has 16 amino acids. CDR3: CASRGGQAGEGETQYF. In DNA form, the CDR3 reads TGTGCCAGCAGGGGGGGCCAAGCGGGAGAAGGAGAGACCCAGTACTTC.

The V gene is TRBV6-1, the J gene TRBJ2-1; a possible D gene is TRBD1 (6 bases). The CDR3 extends over 15 amino acids. Trimming stripped 4 bases from V and 2 bases from J, with 12 bases between. Germline V CDR1 and CDR2: MNHNS, SASEGT. The CDR3 coding sequence is TGTGCCAGCAGTGCAGGGGTGGTGGCCTACAATGAGCAGTTCTTC. This codes for CASSAGVVAYNEQFF.

This clone was detected only once. V usage is TRBV9 and J usage is TRBJ1-2; 8 nucleotides line up with TRBD1. The V segment lost 3 bases and the J segment 2 bases; nucleotides outside the gene matches: 6. CDR1 SGDLS and CDR2 YYNGEE come from the germline V gene. The CDR3 loop spans 15 amino acids. CDR3: CASSAGDRPNYGYTF. Written as DNA, the CDR3 is TGTGCCAGCAGCGCGGGGGACAGGCCCAACTATGGCTACACCTTC.

CDR3 DNA sequence: TGTGCCAGCAGTTTAAGTACGGACAGTACGTTCCATGGCTACACCTTC. This gives the protein CASSLSTDSTFHGYTF. The V call is TRBV27, the J call TRBJ1-2, with a weak D call TRBD1 (6 bases). CDR1 and CDR2 from the germline V gene are MNHEY and SMNVEV (reference sequence). The CDR3 runs to 16 residues. V was shortened by 2 bases and J by 6 bases, with 19 bases between the two germline ends.

This clone has a handful of counts. The rearrangement joins TRBV2 to TRBJ2-5; 8 nucleotides align to TRBD2. Germline loops: CDR1 SNHLY, CDR2 FYNNEI. The CDR3 is 13 residues long. The trim removed 10 bases at V and 1 base at J, leaving 5 bases unmatched. The CDR3: CAIRGGIQETQYF. CDR3 coding DNA: TGTGCCATCCGGGGGGGGATCCAAGAGACCCAGTACTTC.

The DNA for the CDR3 is TGTGCCAGCAGTTTCAGGGCAGATTATAGCAATCAGCCCCAGCATTTT. It is translated as CASSFRADYSNQPQHF. The chain links TRBV28 to TRBJ1-5, with D perhaps TRBD1 (5 bases). Germline V lookup: CDR1 MDHEN, CDR2 SYDVKM. CDR3 length: 16 amino acids. Trimming pared 3 bases from V and 0 bases from J, leaving 12 bases between.

On this clone: In the same sample, other DNA sequences code for this CDR3. The J gene is TRBJ2-3, the V gene TRBV2; 10 nucleotides agree with TRBD2. The CDR3 sequence is 16 residues long. The V gene's germline CDR1 is SNHLY and CDR2 FYNNEI. V shed 1 base, J shed 8 bases, and the junction held 9 bases outside the gene matches. CDR3: CASSEEKRGGLGTQYF. CDR3 DNA: TGTGCCAGCAGTGAAGAGAAGCGGGGGGGCCTGGGTACGCAGTATTTT.

The chain has TRBV10-2 and TRBJ1-1; 9 bases agree with TRBD1. The CDR3 has 14 amino acids. The V segment lost 7 bases and the J segment 1 base; nucleotides outside the gene matches: 4. Per germline, CDR1 WSHSY and CDR2 SAAADI. The chain's CDR3 is CASKDRGRNTEAFF. The CDR3 coding sequence is TGCGCCAGCAAGGACAGGGGACGGAACACTGAAGCTTTCTTT.

The chain links TRBV2 to TRBJ2-5; 8 nucleotides align to TRBD1. V lost 7 bases and J lost 3; bases outside the gene matches: 4. Per the germline V gene, CDR1 is SNHLY and CDR2 is FYNNEI. This CDR3 contains 13 residues. The CDR3 sequence: CASNPDREETQYF. CDR3 coding DNA: TGTGCCAGCAATCCGGACAGGGAAGAGACCCAGTACTTC.

The chain uses TRBV2 and TRBJ1-2; 10 bases fit TRBD1. Germline loops: CDR1 SNHLY, CDR2 FYNNEI. V dropped 4 bases and J dropped 5; count of bases not matched to a gene: 4. CDR3 length: 14 amino acids. The CDR3 reads CASSGDRGGYGYTF. DNA of the CDR3: TGTGCCAGCAGTGGGGACAGGGGTGGGTATGGCTACACCTTC.

This chain uses TRBV11-2 with TRBJ2-2; TRBD2 is a possible D gene (6 bases). The germline V gene encodes CDR1 SGHAT and CDR2 FQNNGV. The CDR3 loop spans 15 amino acids. The V end was cut by 2 bases, the J end by 5 bases, with 12 bases between. CDR3 DNA sequence: TGTGCCAGCAGCTTAACTTTGGGGGGTACCGGGGAGCTGTTTTTT. Amino acid sequence: CASSLTLGGTGELFF.

This chain uses TRBV12-5 with TRBJ2-1; D is unresolved. The V gene's germline CDR1 is LGHNT and CDR2 FRNRAP. This CDR3 has 16 residues. V shed 0 bases and J shed 3 bases, with 12 bases lying between them. The CDR3 region has the DNA TGTGCTAGTGGTTTGGTACTTTCGGCGGACTACAATGAGCAGTTCTTC. It specifies CASGLVLSADYNEQFF.

CDR3 sequence: CASSVRVVSGEQYF. Written as DNA, the CDR3 is TGCGCCAGCAGCGTCCGGGTTGTTTCCGGCGAGCAGTACTTC. This sequence joins TRBV5-1 and TRBJ2-7; D is unclear. V lost 4 bases and J lost 6, with 17 bases in between. CDR3 length equals 14 residues. Germline V gene data show CDR1 as SGHRS and CDR2 as YFSETQ.